This T cell receptor beta chain comes out of a study of blood T cell repertoires in COVID-19. About the research overall: COVID-19 samples collected from the United States, Italy and Spain covered acute and convalescent phases.

This CDR3 comprises 14 residues. Germline CDR1 reads SGHNT; CDR2 reads YYREEE (reference sequence). Trimming cost V 0 bases and J 2 bases, with 7 bases left between them. Repertoires were generated with immunoSEQ multiplex PCR, while TCRdb's copy carries only in-frame clones and drops some. The sample has hundreds of thousands of clones, around 84% seen once. Participants were placed into cohorts based on the clinical history they reported. What was sequenced was PBMCs or T cells enriched from blood (not recorded which). The sequence came from a man younger than 35 who had recovered from COVID-19. The chain carries TRBV5-4 and TRBJ2-3; D not certain. The CDR3 spells CASSLGGATDTQYF. The CDR3 DNA reads TGTGCCAGCAGCTTGGGCGGAGCCACAGATACGCAGTATTTT.